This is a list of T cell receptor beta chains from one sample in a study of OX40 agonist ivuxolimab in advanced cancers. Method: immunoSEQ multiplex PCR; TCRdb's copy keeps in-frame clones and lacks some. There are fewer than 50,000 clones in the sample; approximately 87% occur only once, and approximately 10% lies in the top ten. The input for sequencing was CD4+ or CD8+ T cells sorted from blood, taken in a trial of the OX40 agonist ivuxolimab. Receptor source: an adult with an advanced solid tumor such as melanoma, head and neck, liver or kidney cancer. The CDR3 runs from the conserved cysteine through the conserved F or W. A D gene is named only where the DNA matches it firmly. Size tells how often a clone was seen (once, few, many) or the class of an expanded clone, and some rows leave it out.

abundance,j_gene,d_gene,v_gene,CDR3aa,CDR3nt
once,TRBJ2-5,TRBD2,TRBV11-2,CASSPRPSGGFETQYF,TGTGCCAGCAGCCCCCGGCCTAGCGGGGGCTTCGAGACCCAGTACTTC
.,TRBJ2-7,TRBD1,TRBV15,CATSRDRGDRDYEQYF,TGTGCCACCAGCAGAGACCGTGGGGACAGGGACTACGAGCAGTACTTC
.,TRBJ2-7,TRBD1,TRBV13,CASRQGSYEQYF,TGTGCCAGCAGACAGGGGTCCTACGAGCAGTACTTC
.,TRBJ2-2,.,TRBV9,CASSVEDVEYGELFF,TGTGCCAGCAGCGTAGAGGACGTAGAATACGGGGAGCTGTTTTTT
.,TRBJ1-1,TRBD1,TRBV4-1,CASSQDRQGVNTEAFF,TGCGCCAGCAGCCAGGACCGTCAGGGGGTGAACACTGAAGCTTTCTTT
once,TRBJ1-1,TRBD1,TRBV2,CASSHPTGVFTEAFF,TGTGCCAGCAGCCATCCCACAGGGGTTTTCACTGAAGCTTTCTTT
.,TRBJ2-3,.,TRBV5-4,CASWIRGAFNTDTQYF,TGTGCCAGTTGGATCCGGGGGGCCTTCAACACAGATACGCAGTATTTT
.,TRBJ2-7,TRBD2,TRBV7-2,CASSLAQATSGRWSYEQYF,TGTGCCAGCAGCTTAGCCCAGGCGACTAGCGGGAGGTGGTCCTACGAGCAGTACTTC
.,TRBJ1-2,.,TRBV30,CAWEEARTNYGYTF,TGTGCCTGGGAGGAGGCCAGAACTAACTATGGCTACACCTTC
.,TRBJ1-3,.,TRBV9,CASSVEWRTRGNTIYF,TGTGCCAGCAGCGTAGAATGGCGGACGCGGGGAAACACCATATATTTT
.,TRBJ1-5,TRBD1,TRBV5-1,CASSSDGQGGQPQHF,TGCGCCAGCAGTTCTGACGGACAGGGCGGACAGCCCCAGCATTTT
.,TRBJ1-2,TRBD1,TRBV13,CASSPRETGAGYTF,TGTGCCAGCAGCCCACGAGAGACAGGGGCTGGCTACACCTTC
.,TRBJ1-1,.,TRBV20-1,CSSILNTEAFF,TGCAGTAGTATCCTGAACACTGAAGCTTTCTTT
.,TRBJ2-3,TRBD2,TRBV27,CASSLSTSGVTDTQYF,TGTGCCAGCAGTTTATCGACTAGCGGGGTTACAGATACGCAGTATTTT
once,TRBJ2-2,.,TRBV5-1,CASSPRGRGTGELFF,TGCGCCAGCAGCCCCCGGGGACGGGGCACCGGGGAGCTGTTTTTT
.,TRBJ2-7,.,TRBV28,CASGYHRSYEQYF,TGTGCCAGCGGTTATCACAGATCCTACGAGCAGTACTTC
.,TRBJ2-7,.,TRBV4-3,CASSQDRVRYYEQYF,TGCGCCAGCAGCCAAGATCGGGTCCGCTACTACGAGCAGTACTTC
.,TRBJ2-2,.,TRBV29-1,CSGQTVNTGELFF,TGCAGCGGTCAGACAGTAAACACCGGGGAGCTGTTTTTT
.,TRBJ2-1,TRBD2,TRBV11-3,CASSLDLTSGYNEQFF,TGTGCCAGCAGCTTAGACCTGACTAGCGGATACAATGAGCAGTTCTTC
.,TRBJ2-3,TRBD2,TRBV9,CASSPSGGRGTQYF,TGTGCCAGCAGCCCCAGCGGGGGGCGCGGTACGCAGTATTTT
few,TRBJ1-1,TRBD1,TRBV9,CASSVAQGSFAFF,TGTGCCAGCAGCGTAGCACAGGGGAGCTTCGCTTTCTTT
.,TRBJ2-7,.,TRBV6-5,CASSTSGDYVEQYF,TGTGCCAGCAGTACCTCAGGGGATTACGTCGAGCAGTACTTC
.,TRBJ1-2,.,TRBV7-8,CASSSNPQSPDGYTF,TGTGCCAGCAGCTCCAACCCCCAGTCTCCGGATGGCTACACCTTC